The 30 T cell receptor beta chains presented below share a single source sample, sequenced in a study of vaccination and CD4 T cells after COVID-19. The treatment was: roughly 11-day PBMC culture with coronavirus spike peptide pools or control peptides (ViraFEST assay). Oncomine TCR Beta short-read sequencing was applied to DNA from cultured CD4+ T cells. TCRdb used MiXCR to reprocess the PCR reads, holding one entry per CDR3 protein. The data contain 20,000 to 25,000 distinct CDR3 sequences, around 45% of them singletons. The antigens these receptors bind are not known. The sequenced material came from CD4+ T cells from blood, cultured in vitro. The receptors were sampled from a human donor who had recovered from COVID-19.

The rearrangement joins TRBV24-1 to TRBJ2-2; D is unclear. CDR1 KGHDR and CDR2 SFDVKD come from the germline V gene. The CDR3 is made up of 10 amino acids. The CDR3 loop reads CAPVPGELFF. CDR3 in DNA: TGTGCGCCCGTCCCCGGGGAGCTGTTTTTT.

The chain links TRBV6-5 to TRBJ1-1; D unclear. The ends were cut back, 0 bases at V and 7 bases at J, with 6 bases in the middle. This CDR3 contains 12 residues. Germline V lookup: CDR1 MNHEY, CDR2 SVGAGI. In nucleotides, the CDR3 is TGTGCCAGCAGTTACTCTTTTAATGAAGCTTTCTTT. Protein sequence: CASSYSFNEAFF.

The V gene is TRBV11-2, the J gene TRBJ2-7; 9 bases align to TRBD1. The CDR3 runs 14 residues. J lost 9 bases, V lost 1 base, and 7 bases had no gene match. The germline V gene encodes CDR1 SGHAT and CDR2 FQNNGV. CDR3 sequence reads: CASSLGRGQGGQYF. In nucleotides, the CDR3 is TGTGCCAGCAGCTTAGGGAGGGGACAGGGAGGGCAGTACTTC.

The V call is TRBV15, the J call TRBJ2-7; no clear D gene. Per germline, CDR1 LNHNV and CDR2 YYDKDF (reference sequence). This CDR3 contains 16 residues. Trimming took off 0 bases at V and 3 bases at J, with 15 bases between the two ends. Here the CDR3 reads CATSRDLPGLGYEQYF. CDR3 nucleotide sequence: TGTGCCACCAGCAGAGATCTGCCGGGTCTTGGCTACGAGCAGTACTTC.

The chain recombines TRBV12-3 or TRBV12-4 with TRBJ2-7, with no clear D. The CDR3 is made up of 11 amino acids. The V end was cut by 5 bases, the J end by 3 bases, with 5 bases between. The chain's CDR3 is CASSGYYEQYF. The CDR3 DNA reads TGTGCCAGCAGTGGATACTACGAGCAGTACTTC.

The rearrangement uses TRBV20-1 and TRBJ1-5; TRBD1 matches at 7 bases. Germline values: CDR1 DFQATT, CDR2 SNEGSKA (reference sequence). CDR3 length equals 14 residues. The CDR3 DNA reads TGCAGCCTCGGGGGGCCCCGAGGGGGCCAGCCCCAGCATTTT. Its translation is CSLGGPRGGQPQHF.

This clonotype has a handful of counts. The rearrangement joins TRBV27 to TRBJ2-3; 12 nucleotides align to TRBD2. After removal of 1 base from V and 8 bases from J, the junction contained 7 bases not matched to a gene. CDR3 length: 16 amino acids. Germline-derived CDR1 and CDR2 are MNHEY and SMNVEV (reference sequence). This CDR3 is CASSLFSSGRAFTQYF. CDR3 coding DNA: TGTGCCAGCAGTTTATTTTCTAGCGGGAGGGCCTTTACGCAGTATTTT.

The J gene is TRBJ2-3, the V gene TRBV6-1, with D perhaps matching TRBD2 (6 bases). Germline lookup yields CDR1 MNHNS and CDR2 SASEGT. The CDR3 is 11 residues long. Between the trimmed V and J ends, which lost 3 bases and 8 bases, there was a span of 6 bases. The CDR3 region is CASSDGGTQYF. The CDR3 DNA sequence: TGTGCCAGCAGTGACGGGGGTACGCAGTATTTT.

This clonotype was found a few times. The gene calls are TRBV7-2 and TRBJ1-1; D is unresolved. Germline lookup yields CDR1 SGHTA and CDR2 FQGNSA. Trimming removed 4 bases from V and 0 bases from J, with 6 bases in between. This CDR3 is built from 13 residues. This CDR3 is CASSSTLNTEAFF. The CDR3 nucleotides read TGTGCCAGCAGCTCGACCCTGAACACTGAAGCTTTCTTT.

This chain uses TRBV7-9 with TRBJ2-7, with 8 positions matching TRBD1. The V segment lost 5 bases and the J segment 6 bases; nucleotides outside the gene matches: 9. The V gene's germline CDR1 is SEHNR and CDR2 FQNEAQ (reference sequence). CDR3 length equals 14 residues. The DNA for the CDR3 is TGTGCCAGCAGCGCCGGGACAGGACCTCGCGAGCAGTACTTC. This translates into CASSAGTGPREQYF.

This clonotype showed up just a few times. The chain recombines TRBV30 with TRBJ1-1; 9 bases agree with TRBD1. V lost 4 bases, J lost 5 bases, and 8 bases stayed unmatched. From germline, CDR1 is GTSNPN and CDR2 SVGIG (reference sequence). The CDR3 totals 14 residues. The CDR3 bases are TGTGCCTGGAAACAGGGACAGGGAGGTACTGAAGCTTTCTTT. Encoded protein: CAWKQGQGGTEAFF.

This chain uses TRBV28 with TRBJ1-2; D possibly corresponds to TRBD1 (6 bases). CDR3 length: 14 residues. Trimming pared 3 bases from V and 2 bases from J, leaving 10 bases between. Germline V gene data show CDR1 as MDHEN and CDR2 as SYDVKM. Here the CDR3 DNA reads TGTGCCAGCAGTTTGGGGGCCGGAAACTATGGCTACACCTTC. Amino acid sequence: CASSLGAGNYGYTF.

The rearrangement links TRBV9 to TRBJ1-6; D perhaps matches TRBD1 (6 bases). Between the trimmed V and J ends, which lost 4 bases and 7 bases, there was a span of 15 bases. CDR1 and CDR2 from the germline V gene are SGDLS and YYNGEE. CDR3 length: 15 amino acids. CDR3 sequence reads: CASSLTGHVNSPLHF. CDR3 sequence (DNA): TGTGCCAGCAGCCTTACGGGACACGTCAATTCACCCCTCCACTTT.

The chain is built from TRBV5-1 and TRBJ2-5, with D perhaps matching TRBD1 or TRBD2 (5 bases each). V gave up 0 bases and J gave up 2 bases, with 14 bases separating them. This CDR3 has 16 residues. Germline CDR1 reads SGHRS; CDR2 reads YFSETQ. CDR3 nucleotides: TGCGCCAGCAGCTTGGTCCCGGGGCTAGGGCAAGAGACCCAGTACTTC. It translates to CASSLVPGLGQETQYF.

V usage is TRBV20-1 and J usage is TRBJ2-1, with TRBD2 identical over 10 bases. The CDR3 covers 13 residues. J lost 4 bases, V lost 8 bases, and 5 bases had no gene match. Germline-derived CDR1 and CDR2 are DFQATT and SNEGSKA (reference sequence). In DNA form, the CDR3 reads TGCAGTCCTGCTAGCGGGGGTTACAATGAGCAGTTCTTC. This gives the protein CSPASGGYNEQFF.

There are a few counts of this clonotype. This chain joins TRBV20-1 and TRBJ1-5, with TRBD1 matching 8 bases. This CDR3 contains 13 residues. Looked up from germline, CDR1 is DFQATT and CDR2 is SNEGSKA (reference sequence). Trimming cost V 5 bases and J 1 base; bases outside gene matches: 1. The CDR3 loop reads CSAHRGSNQPQHF. The CDR3 DNA reads TGCAGTGCTCACAGGGGGAGCAATCAGCCCCAGCATTTT.

DNA of the CDR3: TGTGCCAGCACCCTACGGGTGCTGGGGTCACCCCTCCACTTT. Translated, it gives CASTLRVLGSPLHF. The chain joins TRBV12-3 or TRBV12-4 to TRBJ1-6; D remains ambiguous. V lost 7 bases to trimming and J lost 10 bases, with 17 bases between them. This CDR3 has 14 amino acids.

The chain links TRBV11-3 to TRBJ1-2, with no clear D. Trimming shortened V by 5 bases and J by 6 bases, and 19 bases separated the two germline ends. The CDR3 has 15 residues. The germline V gene encodes CDR1 SGHNT and CDR2 YENEEA. The chain's CDR3 is CASSPRSGSTDGYTF. The CDR3, as DNA: TGTGCCAGCAGCCCTAGGTCAGGCAGTACGGATGGCTACACCTTC.

This clonotype was seen only a few times. V usage is TRBV6-5 and J usage is TRBJ2-1; no clear D. V gave up 2 bases and J gave up 8 bases, with 16 bases separating them. CDR1 and CDR2 from the germline V gene are MNHEY and SVGAGI. CDR3 length: 15 residues. The CDR3 nucleotides are TGTGCCAGCAGTTACGGGATAGCAGTTGGGCATGAGCAGTTCTTC. Its protein is CASSYGIAVGHEQFF.

The chain couples TRBV4-1 to TRBJ2-5, with D perhaps matching TRBD1 (6 bases). The CDR3 has 17 residues. Germline V gene sequence: CDR1 MGHRA, CDR2 YSYEKL. Deletions cut 2 bases from V and 3 bases from J, with 19 bases between. The CDR3 DNA reads TGCGCCAGCAGCCAAATATCTTTGGACAGTAGAAAAGAGACCCAGTACTTC. This translates into CASSQISLDSRKETQYF.

V usage is TRBV20-1 and J usage is TRBJ2-5, with 11 bases fitting TRBD2. Unmatched junction bases numbered 5, after V lost 6 bases and J lost 2 bases. Germline V gene sequence: CDR1 DFQATT, CDR2 SNEGSKA (reference sequence). This CDR3 is built from 14 residues. The CDR3 DNA reads as TGCAGTGCGGGGGGGACTAGCGGACAAGAGACCCAGTACTTC. This codes for CSAGGTSGQETQYF.

The sample holds a few counts of this clonotype. The chain employs TRBV11-3 and TRBJ1-6; 10 nucleotides match TRBD1. V shed 3 bases and J 7 bases; nucleotides not matched to a gene: 6. Germline V gives CDR1 SGHNT, CDR2 YENEEA. The CDR3 has 16 amino acids. The CDR3 loop reads CASSFRQGAGNSPLHF. The DNA for the CDR3 is TGTGCCAGCAGCTTTCGACAGGGGGCTGGGAATTCACCCCTCCACTTT.

This chain uses TRBV19 with TRBJ2-7, with TRBD1 matching over 11 bases. Germline CDR1 reads LNHDA; CDR2 reads SQIVND (reference sequence). The CDR3 contains 15 residues. Germline trimming cut 3 bases from V and 5 bases from J; bases unmatched to any gene: 6. The CDR3 region has the DNA TGTGCCAGTAGTATCCGGGACAGGGGGGTCGACGAGCAGTACTTC. As protein: CASSIRDRGVDEQYF. The full variable domain, with the rest looked up from reference TRBV19 and TRBJ2-7, is DGGITQSPKYLFRKEGQNVTLSCEQNLNHDAMYWYRQDPGQGLRLIYYSQIVNDFQKGDIAEGYSVSREKKESFPLTVTSAQKNPTAFYLCASSIRDRGVDEQYFGPGTRLTVT.

V and J are TRBV10-3 and TRBJ2-7, with TRBD1 matching over 9 bases. Germline CDR1 ENHRY, CDR2 SYGVKD. The ends lost 4 bases at V and 5 bases at J; junction bases unmatched: 9. This CDR3 is 15 amino acids long. This CDR3 reads CAISGAPGQGNEQYF. The CDR3 nucleotides read TGTGCCATCAGTGGGGCCCCGGGACAGGGTAACGAGCAGTACTTC.

The V and J genes are TRBV2 and TRBJ1-5; possibly TRBD1 for D (6 bases). V lost 4 bases and J lost 0, with 7 bases in between. CDR1 SNHLY and CDR2 FYNNEI come from the germline V gene. The CDR3 sequence is 14 residues long. This CDR3 reads CASSGQDSNQPQHF. CDR3 nucleotides: TGTGCCAGCAGTGGACAGGATAGCAATCAGCCCCAGCATTTT.

The CDR3 here is CATRGRTGGETQYF. The CDR3 DNA is TGTGCCACCAGGGGGAGGACAGGGGGAGAGACCCAGTACTTC. The rearrangement links TRBV24-1 to TRBJ2-5, with 10 nucleotides matching TRBD1. Germline V CDR1 and CDR2: KGHDR, SFDVKD. V trimming: 7 bases; J trimming: 4 bases; junction bases outside the gene matches: 5. The length of the CDR3 is 14 residues.

The table lists this clonotype with a few counts. Its ends do not fully match the called genes, so a read error is possible. The gene calls are TRBV15 and TRBJ2-6; tentatively, D is TRBD2 (6 bases). The CDR3 has 18 residues. CDR1 LNHNV and CDR2 YYDKDF come from the germline V gene (reference sequence). CDR3 residues: CATSRAGDPFSGANVLTF. For the CDR3, the DNA is TGTGCCACCAGCAGAGCGGGGGATCCTTTCTCTGGGGCCAATGTCCTGACTTTC. The complete variable domain, with remaining parts taken from reference TRBV15 and TRBJ2-6, reads DAMVIQNPRYQVTQFGKPVTLSCSQTLNHNVMYWYQQKSSQAPKLLFHYYDKDFNNEADTPDNFQSRRPNTSFCFLDIRSPGLGDTAMYLCATSRAGDPFSGANVLTFGAGSRLTVL.

This rearrangement joins TRBV19 to TRBJ2-1; TRBD2 matches at 11 bases. The CDR3 is 17 amino acids. The germline V gene encodes CDR1 LNHDA and CDR2 SQIVND (reference sequence). V shed 4 bases and J 8 bases; nucleotides not matched to a gene: 13. CDR3 loop: CASSKGELAGVGDEQFF. The CDR3 DNA follows: TGTGCCAGTAGTAAGGGGGAACTAGCGGGAGTCGGGGATGAGCAGTTCTTC.

This clonotype appeared a single time. The V and J genes are TRBV4-1 and TRBJ2-7; a weak D match, TRBD1 (6 bases). The CDR3 length is 15 residues. CDR1 MGHRA and CDR2 YSYEKL come from the germline V gene. Trimming pared 6 bases from V and 2 bases from J, leaving 17 bases between. CDR3 region: CASRRSGTSTYEQYF. As DNA, the CDR3 is TGCGCCAGCAGACGGTCGGGGACATCCACCTACGAGCAGTACTTC.

This clonotype was seen a handful of times. The chain recombines TRBV12-3 or TRBV12-4 with TRBJ1-5; TRBD1 matches at 7 bases. CDR3 length equals 14 residues. Trimming at V came to 6 bases and at J to 5 bases, leaving 7 bases not matched to a gene. CDR3 region: CASSLRQGYQPQHF. The DNA of the CDR3 is TGTGCCAGCAGCCTTCGACAGGGATATCAGCCCCAGCATTTT.